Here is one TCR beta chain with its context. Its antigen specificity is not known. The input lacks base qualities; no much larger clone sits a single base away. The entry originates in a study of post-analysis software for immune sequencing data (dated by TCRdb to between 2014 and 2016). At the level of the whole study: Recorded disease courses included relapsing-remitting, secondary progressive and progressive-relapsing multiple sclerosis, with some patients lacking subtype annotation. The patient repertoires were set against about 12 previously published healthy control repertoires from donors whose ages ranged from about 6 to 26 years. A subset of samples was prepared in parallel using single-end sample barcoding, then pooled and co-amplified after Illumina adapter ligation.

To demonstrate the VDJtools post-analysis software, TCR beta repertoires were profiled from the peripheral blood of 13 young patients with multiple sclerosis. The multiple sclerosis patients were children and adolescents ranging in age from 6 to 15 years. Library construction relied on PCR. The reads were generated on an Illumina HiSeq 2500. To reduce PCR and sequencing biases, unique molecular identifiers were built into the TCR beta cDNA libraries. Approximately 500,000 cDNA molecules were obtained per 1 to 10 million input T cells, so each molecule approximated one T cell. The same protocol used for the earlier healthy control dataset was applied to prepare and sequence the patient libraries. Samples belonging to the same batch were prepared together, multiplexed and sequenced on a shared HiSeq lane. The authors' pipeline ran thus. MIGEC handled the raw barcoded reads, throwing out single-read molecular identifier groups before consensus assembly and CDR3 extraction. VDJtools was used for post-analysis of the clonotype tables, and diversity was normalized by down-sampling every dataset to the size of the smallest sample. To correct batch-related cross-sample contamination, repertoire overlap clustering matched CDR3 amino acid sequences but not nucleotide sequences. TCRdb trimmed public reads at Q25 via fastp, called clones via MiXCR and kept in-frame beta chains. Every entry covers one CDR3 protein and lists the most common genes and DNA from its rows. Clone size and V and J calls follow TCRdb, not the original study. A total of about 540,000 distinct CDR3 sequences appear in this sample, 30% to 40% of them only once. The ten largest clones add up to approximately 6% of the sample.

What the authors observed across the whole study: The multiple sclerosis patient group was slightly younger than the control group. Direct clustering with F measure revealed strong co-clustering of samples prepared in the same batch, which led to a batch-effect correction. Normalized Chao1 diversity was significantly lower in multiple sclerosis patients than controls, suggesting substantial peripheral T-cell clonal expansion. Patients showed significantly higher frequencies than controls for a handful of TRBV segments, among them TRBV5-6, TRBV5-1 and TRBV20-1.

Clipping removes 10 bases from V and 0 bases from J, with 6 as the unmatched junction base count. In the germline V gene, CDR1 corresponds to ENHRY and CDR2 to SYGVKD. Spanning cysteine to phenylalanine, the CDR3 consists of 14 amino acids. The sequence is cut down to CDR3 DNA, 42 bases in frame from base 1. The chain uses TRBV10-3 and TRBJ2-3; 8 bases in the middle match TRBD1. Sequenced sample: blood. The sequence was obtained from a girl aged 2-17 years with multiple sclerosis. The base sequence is TGTGCCACCCAGGACAGGGCCAGCACAGATACGCAGTATTTT. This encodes CATQDRASTDTQYF.